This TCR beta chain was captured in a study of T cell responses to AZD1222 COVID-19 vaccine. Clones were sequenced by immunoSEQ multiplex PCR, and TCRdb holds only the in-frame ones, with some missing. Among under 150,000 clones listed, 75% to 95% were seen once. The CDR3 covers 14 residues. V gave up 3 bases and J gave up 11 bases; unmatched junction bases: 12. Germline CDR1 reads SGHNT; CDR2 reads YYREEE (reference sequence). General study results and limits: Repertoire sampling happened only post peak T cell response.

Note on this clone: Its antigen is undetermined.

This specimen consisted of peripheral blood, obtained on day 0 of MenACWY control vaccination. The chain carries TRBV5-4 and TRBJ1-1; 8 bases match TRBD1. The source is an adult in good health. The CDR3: CASSSPLGTGGAFF. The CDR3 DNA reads TGTGCCAGCAGCTCACCGCTGGGGACAGGTGGGGCTTTCTTT.